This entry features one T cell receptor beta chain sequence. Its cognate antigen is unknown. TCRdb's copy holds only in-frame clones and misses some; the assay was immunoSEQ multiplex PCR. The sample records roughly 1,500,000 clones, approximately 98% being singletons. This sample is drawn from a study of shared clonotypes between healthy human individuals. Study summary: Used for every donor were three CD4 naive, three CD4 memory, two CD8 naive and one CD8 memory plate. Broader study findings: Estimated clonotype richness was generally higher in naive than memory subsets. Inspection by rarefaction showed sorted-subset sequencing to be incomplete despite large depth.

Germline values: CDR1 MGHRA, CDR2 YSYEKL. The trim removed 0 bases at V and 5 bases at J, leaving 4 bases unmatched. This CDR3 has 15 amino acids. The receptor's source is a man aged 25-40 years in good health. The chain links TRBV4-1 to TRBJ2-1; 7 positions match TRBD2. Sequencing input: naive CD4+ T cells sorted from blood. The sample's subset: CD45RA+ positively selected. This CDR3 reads CASSQEGGRNNEQFF. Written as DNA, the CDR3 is TGCGCCAGCAGCCAAGAGGGCGGGAGAAACAATGAGCAGTTCTTC.